This T cell receptor (beta chain) originates from a study of T cells after yellow fever vaccination. This clonotype was observed many times. The germline gives CDR1 MNHEY, CDR2 SVGAGI. V was clipped by 2 bases and J by 4 bases, with 12 bases between them. CDR3 length: 15 residues. MiXCR was run by TCRdb on the 5' RACE reads, yielding one entry per CDR3 protein. This repertoire shows about 240,000 distinct CDR3 sequences, 6.9% found once; its top ten account for about 0.85%. The clonotype originates from a man aged 25-45 years who received the YFV17D yellow fever vaccine. This rearrangement joins TRBV6-5 to TRBJ1-5, with D unclear. The sequencing used CD4+ T cells sorted from PBMCs, collected 15 days after the yellow fever booster vaccination. The DNA for the CDR3 is TGTGCCAGCAGTTACCTGGGCAGGCCGAATCAGCCCCAGCATTTT. Amino acids: CASSYLGRPNQPQHF.